The following is a T cell receptor beta chain sequence with its context. Its cognate antigen is unknown. Trimming left V 5 bases short and J 2 bases short, with 16 bases between. CDR3 length: 16 residues. Germline CDR1 reads LNHNV; CDR2 reads YYDKDF (reference sequence). The entry originates in a study of shared clonotypes between healthy human individuals. Study context: Three plates each covered CD4 naive and memory; CD8 naive two, CD8 memory one. Study-wide points: Larger estimated richness was generally recorded for naive subsets relative to memory subsets. Non-shared clonotypes were found to have lower generation probabilities than the clonotypes that were shared by all four of the sorted-subset donors.

Terminally differentiated effector memory CD45RA+ cells were excluded by CCR7 positive selection of CD45RO-negative cells. An even split of each subset's genomic DNA across several immunoSEQ plates was performed. Assay: immunoSEQ multiplex PCR; the TCRdb copy retains only in-frame clones and omits some. Of roughly 1,800,000 clones listed, just under 95% are singletons. The chain links TRBV15 to TRBJ1-5; D may be TRBD1 (6 bases). Source material: naive CD8+ T cells sorted from blood. The clonotype originates from a man between 18 and 29 years old in good health. This CDR3 is CATSAARAGGNQPQHF. CDR3 coding DNA: TGTGCCACCAGCGCCGCCCGGGCAGGGGGCAATCAGCCCCAGCATTTT.